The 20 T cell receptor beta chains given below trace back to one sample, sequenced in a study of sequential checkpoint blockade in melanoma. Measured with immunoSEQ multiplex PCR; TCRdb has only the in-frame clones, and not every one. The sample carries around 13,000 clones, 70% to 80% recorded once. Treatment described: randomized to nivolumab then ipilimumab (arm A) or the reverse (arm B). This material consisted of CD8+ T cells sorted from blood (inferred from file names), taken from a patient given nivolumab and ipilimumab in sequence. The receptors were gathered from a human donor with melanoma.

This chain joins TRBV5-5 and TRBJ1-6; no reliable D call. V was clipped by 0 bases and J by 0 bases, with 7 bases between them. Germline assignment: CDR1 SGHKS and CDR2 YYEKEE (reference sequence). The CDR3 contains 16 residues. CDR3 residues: CASSLDLSSYNSPLHF. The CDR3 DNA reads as TGTGCCAGCAGCTTGGACCTCAGCTCCTATAATTCACCCCTCCACTTT.

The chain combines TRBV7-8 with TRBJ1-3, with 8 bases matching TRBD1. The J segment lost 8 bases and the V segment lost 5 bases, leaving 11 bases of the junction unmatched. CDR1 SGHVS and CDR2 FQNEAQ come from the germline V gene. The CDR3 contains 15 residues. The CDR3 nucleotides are TGTGCCAGCAGCGCGTCGGGACAGGTCAGGGACACCATATATTTT. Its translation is CASSASGQVRDTIYF.

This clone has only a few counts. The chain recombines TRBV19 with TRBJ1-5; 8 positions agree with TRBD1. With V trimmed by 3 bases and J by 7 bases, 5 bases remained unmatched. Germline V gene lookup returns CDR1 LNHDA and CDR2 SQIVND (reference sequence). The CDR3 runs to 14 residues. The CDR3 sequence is CASSISTGEQPQHF. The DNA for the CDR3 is TGTGCCAGTAGTATTTCGACAGGGGAACAGCCCCAGCATTTT.

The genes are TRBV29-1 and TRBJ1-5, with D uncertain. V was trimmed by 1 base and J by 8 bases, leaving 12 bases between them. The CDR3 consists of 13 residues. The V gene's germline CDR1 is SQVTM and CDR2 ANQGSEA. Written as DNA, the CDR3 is TGCAGCGTTGAAGGGGCGGGGAGTGAGCCCCAGCATTTT. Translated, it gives CSVEGAGSEPQHF.

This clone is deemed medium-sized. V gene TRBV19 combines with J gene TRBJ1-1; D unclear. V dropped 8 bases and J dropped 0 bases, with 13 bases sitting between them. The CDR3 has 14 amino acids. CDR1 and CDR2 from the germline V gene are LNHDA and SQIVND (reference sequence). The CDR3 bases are TGTGCCAGTTTACAGACCCCGATGAACACTGAAGCTTTCTTT. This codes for CASLQTPMNTEAFF.

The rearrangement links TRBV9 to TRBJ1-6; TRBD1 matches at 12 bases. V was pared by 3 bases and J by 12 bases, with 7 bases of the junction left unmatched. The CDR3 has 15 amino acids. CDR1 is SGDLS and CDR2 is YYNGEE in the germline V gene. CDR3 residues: CASSESGTGGLPLHF. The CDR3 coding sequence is TGTGCCAGCAGCGAGTCCGGGACAGGGGGCTTACCCCTCCACTTT.

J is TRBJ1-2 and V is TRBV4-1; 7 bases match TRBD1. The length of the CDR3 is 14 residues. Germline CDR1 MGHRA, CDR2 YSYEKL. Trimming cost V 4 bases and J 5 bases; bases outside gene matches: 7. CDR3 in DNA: TGCGCCAGCAGCCCCCAGGGGGATGGGTATGGCTACACCTTC. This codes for CASSPQGDGYGYTF.

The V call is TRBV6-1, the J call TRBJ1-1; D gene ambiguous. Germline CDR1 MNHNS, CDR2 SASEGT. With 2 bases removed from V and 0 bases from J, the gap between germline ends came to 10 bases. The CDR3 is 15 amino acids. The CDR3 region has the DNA TGTGCCAGCAGTGAATGGTACAAGATGAACACTGAAGCTTTCTTT. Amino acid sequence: CASSEWYKMNTEAFF.

The CDR3 is CAWSVAGLDGYTF. Here the CDR3 DNA reads TGTGCCTGGAGTGTGGCAGGGCTGGATGGCTACACCTTC. The J gene is TRBJ1-2, the V gene TRBV30; maybe TRBD1 (5 bases). Germline V gene lookup returns CDR1 GTSNPN and CDR2 SVGIG (reference sequence). Trimming removed 0 bases from V and 6 bases from J, with 11 bases in between. CDR3 length: 13 residues.

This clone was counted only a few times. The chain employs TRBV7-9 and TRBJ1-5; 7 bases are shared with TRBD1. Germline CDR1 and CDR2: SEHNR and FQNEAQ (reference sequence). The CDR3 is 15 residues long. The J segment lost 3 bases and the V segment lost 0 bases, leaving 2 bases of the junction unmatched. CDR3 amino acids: CASSLAGGPNQPQHF. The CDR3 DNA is TGTGCCAGCAGCTTAGCAGGGGGCCCCAATCAGCCCCAGCATTTT. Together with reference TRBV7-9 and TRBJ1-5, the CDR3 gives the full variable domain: DTGVSQNPRHKITKRGQNVTFRCDPISEHNRLYWYRQTLGQGPEFLTYFQNEAQLEKSRLLSDRFSAERPKGSFSTLEIQRTEQGDSAMYLCASSLAGGPNQPQHFGDGTRLSIL.

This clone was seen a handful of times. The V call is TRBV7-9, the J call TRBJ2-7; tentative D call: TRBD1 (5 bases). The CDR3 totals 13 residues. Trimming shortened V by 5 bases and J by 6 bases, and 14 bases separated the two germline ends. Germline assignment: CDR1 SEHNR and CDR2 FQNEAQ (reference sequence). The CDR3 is CASSPTGAIEQYF. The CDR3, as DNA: TGTGCCAGCAGCCCGACTGGGGCGATCGAGCAGTACTTC. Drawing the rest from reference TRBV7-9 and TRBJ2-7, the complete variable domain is DTGVSQNPRHKITKRGQNVTFRCDPISEHNRLYWYRQTLGQGPEFLTYFQNEAQLEKSRLLSDRFSAERPKGSFSTLEIQRTEQGDSAMYLCASSPTGAIEQYFGPGTRLTVT.

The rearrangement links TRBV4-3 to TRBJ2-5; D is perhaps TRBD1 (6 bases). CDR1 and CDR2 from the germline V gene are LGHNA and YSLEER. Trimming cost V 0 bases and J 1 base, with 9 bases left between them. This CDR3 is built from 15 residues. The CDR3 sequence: CASSQDQDSQETQYF. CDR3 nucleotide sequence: TGCGCCAGCAGCCAAGATCAGGACAGCCAAGAGACCCAGTACTTC.

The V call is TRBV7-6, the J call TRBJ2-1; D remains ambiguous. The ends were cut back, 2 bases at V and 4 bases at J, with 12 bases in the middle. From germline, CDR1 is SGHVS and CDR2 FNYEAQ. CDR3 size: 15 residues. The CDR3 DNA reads TGTGCCAGCAGCTTACAGAGGCGGAGATACAATGAGCAGTTCTTC. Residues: CASSLQRRRYNEQFF.

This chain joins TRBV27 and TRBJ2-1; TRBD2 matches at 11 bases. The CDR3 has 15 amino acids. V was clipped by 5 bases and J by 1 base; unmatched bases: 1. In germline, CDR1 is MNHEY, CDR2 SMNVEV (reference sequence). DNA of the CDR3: TGTGCCAGCAGTCTAGCGGGGGGTTCCTACAATGAGCAGTTCTTC. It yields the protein CASSLAGGSYNEQFF.

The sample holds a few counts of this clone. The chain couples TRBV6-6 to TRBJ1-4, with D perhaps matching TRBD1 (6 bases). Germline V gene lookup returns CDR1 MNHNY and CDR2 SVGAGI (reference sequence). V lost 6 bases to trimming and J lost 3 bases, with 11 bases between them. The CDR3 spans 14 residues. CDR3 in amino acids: CASRGDTSNEKLFF. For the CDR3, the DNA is TGTGCCAGCAGGGGGGACACCTCTAATGAAAAACTGTTTTTT.

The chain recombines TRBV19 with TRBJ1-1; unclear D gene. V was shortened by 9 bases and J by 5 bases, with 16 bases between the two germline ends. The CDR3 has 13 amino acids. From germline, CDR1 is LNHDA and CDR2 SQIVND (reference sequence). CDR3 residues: CASSLREGTEAFF. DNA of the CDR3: TGTGCCAGCAGTCTCCGGGAGGGAACTGAAGCTTTCTTT.

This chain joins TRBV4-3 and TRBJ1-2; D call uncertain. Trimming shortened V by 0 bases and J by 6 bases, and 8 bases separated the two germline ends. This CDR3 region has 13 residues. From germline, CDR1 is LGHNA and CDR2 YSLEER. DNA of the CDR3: TGCGCCAGCAGCCAAGATGGGCAGAATGGCTACACCTTC. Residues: CASSQDGQNGYTF.

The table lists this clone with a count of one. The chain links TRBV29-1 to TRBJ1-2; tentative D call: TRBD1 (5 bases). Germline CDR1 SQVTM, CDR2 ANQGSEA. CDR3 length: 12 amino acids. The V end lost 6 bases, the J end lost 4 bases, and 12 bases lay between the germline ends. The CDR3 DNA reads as TGCAGCGTCTGGGAGGGGACCTATGGCTACACCTTC. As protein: CSVWEGTYGYTF.

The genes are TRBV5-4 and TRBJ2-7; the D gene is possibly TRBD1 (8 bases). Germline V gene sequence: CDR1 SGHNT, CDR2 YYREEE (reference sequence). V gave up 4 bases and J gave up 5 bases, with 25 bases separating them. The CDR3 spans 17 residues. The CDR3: CASSHNTGGVWLDEQYV. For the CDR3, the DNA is TGTGCCAGCAGCCATAATACAGGGGGGGTATGGCTAGACGAGCAGTACGTC.

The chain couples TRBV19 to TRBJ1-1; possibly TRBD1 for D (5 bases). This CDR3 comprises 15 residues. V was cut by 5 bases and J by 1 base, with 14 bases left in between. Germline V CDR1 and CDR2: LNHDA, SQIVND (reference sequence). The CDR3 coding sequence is TGTGCCAGTAGTCTCACTAACCAGGGGAACACTGAAGCTTTCTTT. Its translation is CASSLTNQGNTEAFF.